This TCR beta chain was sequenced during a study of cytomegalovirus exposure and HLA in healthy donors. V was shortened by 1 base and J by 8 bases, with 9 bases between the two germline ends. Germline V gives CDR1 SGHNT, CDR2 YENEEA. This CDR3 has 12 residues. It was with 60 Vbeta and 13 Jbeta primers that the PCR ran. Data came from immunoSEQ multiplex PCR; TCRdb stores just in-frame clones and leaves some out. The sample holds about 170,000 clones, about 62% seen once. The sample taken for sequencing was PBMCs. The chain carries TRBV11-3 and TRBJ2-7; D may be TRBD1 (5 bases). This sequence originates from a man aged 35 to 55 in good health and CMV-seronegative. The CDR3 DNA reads TGTGCCAGCAGCTTAGGGCAGGGCAAGCAGTACTTC. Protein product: CASSLGQGKQYF. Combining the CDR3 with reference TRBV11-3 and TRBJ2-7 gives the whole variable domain EAGVVQSPRYKIIEKKQPVAFWCNPISGHNTLYWYLQNLGQGPELLIRYENEEAVDDSQLPKDRFSAERLKGVDSTLKIQPAELGDSAVYLCASSLGQGKQYFGPGTRLTVT.